This T cell receptor (beta chain) is from a study of PD-1 blockade in classical Hodgkin lymphoma. Sequencing was performed with immunoSEQ multiplex PCR; in TCRdb, only in-frame clones are kept and a portion is missing. The table records approximately 89,000 clones, around 80% of them present only once. Stated time point: cycle 4 day 1 (C4D1), after 5 to 7 weeks of nivolumab. Relapse after autologous stem cell transplantation occurred in every patient, and brentuximab vedotin exposure varied. Sequences were derived from peripheral blood mononuclear cells (PBMCs), sampled before the fourth cycle of nivolumab. The sequence came from a human donor with classical Hodgkin lymphoma.

DNA of the CDR3: TGTGCCAGCAGTGAAAACACCGGGGAGCTGTTTTTT. Translation gives CASSENTGELFF. The V and J genes are TRBV25-1 and TRBJ2-2; D gene uncertain. Trimming removed 2 bases at V and 2 bases at J, with 0 bases between. The CDR3 is made up of 12 amino acids. Germline loops: CDR1 MGHDK, CDR2 SYGVNS.